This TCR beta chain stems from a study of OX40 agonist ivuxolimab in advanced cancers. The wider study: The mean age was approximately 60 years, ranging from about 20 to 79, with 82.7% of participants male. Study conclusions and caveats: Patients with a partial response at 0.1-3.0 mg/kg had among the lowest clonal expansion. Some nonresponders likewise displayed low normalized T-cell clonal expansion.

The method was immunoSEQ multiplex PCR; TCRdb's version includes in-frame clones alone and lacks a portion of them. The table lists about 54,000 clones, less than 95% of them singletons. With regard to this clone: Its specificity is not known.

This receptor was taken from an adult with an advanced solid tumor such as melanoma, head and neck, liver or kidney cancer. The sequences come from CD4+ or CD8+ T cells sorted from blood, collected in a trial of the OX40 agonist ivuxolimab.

CDR3 region: CASSTSWELPGNTIYF. CDR3 nucleotide sequence: TGTGCCAGCAGCACCTCTTGGGAACTTCCTGGAAACACCATATATTTT. The chain carries TRBV11-2 and TRBJ1-3; no reliable D call. From germline, CDR1 is SGHAT and CDR2 FQNNGV. The ends were cut back, 5 bases at V and 2 bases at J, with 16 bases in the middle. The length of the CDR3 is 16 residues.